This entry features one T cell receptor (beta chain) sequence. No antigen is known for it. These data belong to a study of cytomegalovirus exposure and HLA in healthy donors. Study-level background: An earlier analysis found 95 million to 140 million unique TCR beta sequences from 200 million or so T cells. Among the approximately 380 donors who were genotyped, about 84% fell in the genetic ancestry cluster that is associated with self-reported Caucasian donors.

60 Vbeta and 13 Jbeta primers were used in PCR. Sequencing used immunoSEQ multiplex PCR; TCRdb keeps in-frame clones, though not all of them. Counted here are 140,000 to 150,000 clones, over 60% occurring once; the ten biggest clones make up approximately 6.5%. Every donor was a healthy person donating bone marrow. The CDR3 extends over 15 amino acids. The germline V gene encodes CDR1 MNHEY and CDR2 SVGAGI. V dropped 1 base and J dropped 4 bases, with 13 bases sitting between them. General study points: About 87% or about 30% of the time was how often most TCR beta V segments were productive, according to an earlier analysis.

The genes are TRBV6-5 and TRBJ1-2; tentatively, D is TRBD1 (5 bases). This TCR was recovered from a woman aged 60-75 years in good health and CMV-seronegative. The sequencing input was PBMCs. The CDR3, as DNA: TGTGCCAGCAGTTACTTGCCAGGGAATCCCTATGGCTACACCTTC. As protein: CASSYLPGNPYGYTF.